The 9 T cell receptor beta chains below all came from one sample that was sequenced in a study of T-cell memory formation after mild COVID-19. A single record per CDR3 protein comes from TCRdb applying MiXCR to the 5' RACE reads. Here the sample spans 450,000 to 650,000 distinct CDR3 sequences, about a sixth being singletons. Material for sequencing was PBMCs or a T cell subset sorted from them (not recorded which). The receptors derive from an adult woman who had mild COVID-19 (a few samples of this study predate the infection). Cell type and time point are not known.

This chain joins TRBV7-8 and TRBJ2-3; D may be TRBD2 (6 bases). The CDR3 sequence is 15 residues long. The ends were cut back, 6 bases at V and 0 bases at J, with 13 bases in the middle. CDR1 SGHVS and CDR2 FQNEAQ come from the germline V gene. The CDR3, as DNA: TGTGCCAGCAGGCCCCGGGCGGGGAGCACAGATACGCAGTATTTT. Amino acid sequence: CASRPRAGSTDTQYF.

This clonotype turned up a few times. The gene calls are TRBV15 and TRBJ1-1; unclear D gene. The CDR3 length is 16 residues. The V end was cut by 0 bases, the J end by 1 base, with 12 bases between. Per the germline V gene, CDR1 is LNHNV and CDR2 is YYDKDF (reference sequence). The CDR3 DNA reads as TGTGCCACCAGCAGAGATACACCCTTTGGGAACACTGAAGCTTTCTTT. This sequence encodes CATSRDTPFGNTEAFF. Together with reference TRBV15 and TRBJ1-1, the CDR3 gives the full variable domain: DAMVIQNPRYQVTQFGKPVTLSCSQTLNHNVMYWYQQKSSQAPKLLFHYYDKDFNNEADTPDNFQSRRPNTSFCFLDIRSPGLGDTAMYLCATSRDTPFGNTEAFFGQGTRLTVV.

This chain uses TRBV5-1 with TRBJ2-1; 8 bases are shared with TRBD2. Germline-derived CDR1 and CDR2 are SGHRS and YFSETQ. With V trimmed by 5 bases and J by 9 bases, 19 bases remained unmatched. This CDR3 is 17 amino acids long. The CDR3 protein is CASRYWTSRAGGGEQFF. DNA for the CDR3: TGCGCCAGCAGGTACTGGACTAGCCGGGCCGGGGGCGGTGAGCAGTTCTTC.

This clonotype was detected a few times. The chain couples TRBV12-3 or TRBV12-4 to TRBJ2-1, with TRBD2 matching over 7 bases. There are 15 residues in the CDR3. Trimming took 3 bases from V and 10 from J; bases not matched to a gene: 12. The DNA for the CDR3 is TGTGCCAGCAGTTTCAGCGGGACTCCCTTGGGGGAGCAGTTCTTC. It specifies CASSFSGTPLGEQFF.

In this sample, this clonotype turned up many times. This chain uses TRBV7-2 with TRBJ2-5, with 10 bases identical to TRBD1. V gave up 3 bases and J gave up 3 bases; unmatched junction bases: 7. The CDR3 length is 16 residues. The V gene's germline CDR1 is SGHTA and CDR2 FQGNSA. CDR3 sequence reads: CASSFRTGGSEETQYF. CDR3 DNA: TGTGCCAGCAGCTTTAGGACAGGGGGATCCGAAGAGACCCAGTACTTC.

This clonotype has just a few counts. One end of the junction does not line up with germline, which may come from a read error. The genes are TRBV6-2 or TRBV6-3 and TRBJ1-3; D uncertain. CDR1 is MNHEY, CDR2 SVGEGT, per germline. This CDR3 spans 16 amino acids. CDR3 protein: CASSYGRPSSGNTIYF. CDR3 in DNA: TGCGCCAGCAGTTACGGGAGGCCGAGCTCTGGAAACACCATATATTTT.

Ten or more counts support this clonotype. The chain is built from TRBV4-2 and TRBJ2-1, with TRBD2 identical over 10 bases. In germline, CDR1 is LGHNA, CDR2 YNFKEQ. The CDR3 totals 16 residues. Unmatched junction bases numbered 5, after V lost 0 bases and J lost 6 bases. The DNA for the CDR3 is TGTGCCAGCAGCCAAGAAAGACTAGCGGGTCTCAATGAGCAGTTCTTC. Amino acid sequence: CASSQERLAGLNEQFF.

This chain uses TRBV5-1 with TRBJ2-7; D not certain. Germline V gene sequence: CDR1 SGHRS, CDR2 YFSETQ. This CDR3 comprises 13 residues. The V gene lost 0 bases and the J gene lost 0 bases, with 4 bases spanning the gap. The CDR3 DNA reads as TGCGCCAGCAGCTTGGAGGTCTCCTACGAGCAGTACTTC. Protein: CASSLEVSYEQYF.

This clonotype has ten or more counts. The chain is built from TRBV7-8 and TRBJ2-3, with 9 positions matching TRBD2. Losses at the gene ends were 5 bases for V and 1 base for J; bases not matched to a gene: 1. The V gene's germline CDR1 is SGHVS and CDR2 FQNEAQ. The CDR3 is 14 residues long. CDR3 nucleotide sequence: TGTGCCAGCAGCAGACTAGCGGGCACAGATACGCAGTATTTT. Encoded protein: CASSRLAGTDTQYF.